Sequencing of this TCR beta chain was carried out in a study of early T cells in non-severe SARS-CoV-2 infection. The CDR3 contains 14 residues. Trimming took off 7 bases at V and 2 bases at J, with 12 bases between the two ends. Germline assignment: CDR1 LNHDA and CDR2 SQIVND (reference sequence). Individual cDNA molecules were tagged with unique molecular identifiers, the study reported. In TCRdb, the 5' RACE reads were re-called with MiXCR into one record per CDR3 protein. Here the sample spans around 70,000 distinct CDR3 sequences, over 8% being singletons. General study results and limits: Matching results from VDJdb favored anti-spike CD8 responses, leaving private and CD4 specificities undetected.

As for this clonotype: Its specificity is not known.

The sequence came from an adult who was a healthcare worker with PCR-confirmed SARS-CoV-2 infection or an uninfected control (not recorded which). The specimen sequenced was whole blood. This rearrangement joins TRBV19 to TRBJ1-5; D remains ambiguous. The CDR3 reads CASNGNGGNQPQHF. In DNA form, the CDR3 reads TGTGCCAGTAACGGAAATGGGGGCAATCAGCCCCAGCATTTT.